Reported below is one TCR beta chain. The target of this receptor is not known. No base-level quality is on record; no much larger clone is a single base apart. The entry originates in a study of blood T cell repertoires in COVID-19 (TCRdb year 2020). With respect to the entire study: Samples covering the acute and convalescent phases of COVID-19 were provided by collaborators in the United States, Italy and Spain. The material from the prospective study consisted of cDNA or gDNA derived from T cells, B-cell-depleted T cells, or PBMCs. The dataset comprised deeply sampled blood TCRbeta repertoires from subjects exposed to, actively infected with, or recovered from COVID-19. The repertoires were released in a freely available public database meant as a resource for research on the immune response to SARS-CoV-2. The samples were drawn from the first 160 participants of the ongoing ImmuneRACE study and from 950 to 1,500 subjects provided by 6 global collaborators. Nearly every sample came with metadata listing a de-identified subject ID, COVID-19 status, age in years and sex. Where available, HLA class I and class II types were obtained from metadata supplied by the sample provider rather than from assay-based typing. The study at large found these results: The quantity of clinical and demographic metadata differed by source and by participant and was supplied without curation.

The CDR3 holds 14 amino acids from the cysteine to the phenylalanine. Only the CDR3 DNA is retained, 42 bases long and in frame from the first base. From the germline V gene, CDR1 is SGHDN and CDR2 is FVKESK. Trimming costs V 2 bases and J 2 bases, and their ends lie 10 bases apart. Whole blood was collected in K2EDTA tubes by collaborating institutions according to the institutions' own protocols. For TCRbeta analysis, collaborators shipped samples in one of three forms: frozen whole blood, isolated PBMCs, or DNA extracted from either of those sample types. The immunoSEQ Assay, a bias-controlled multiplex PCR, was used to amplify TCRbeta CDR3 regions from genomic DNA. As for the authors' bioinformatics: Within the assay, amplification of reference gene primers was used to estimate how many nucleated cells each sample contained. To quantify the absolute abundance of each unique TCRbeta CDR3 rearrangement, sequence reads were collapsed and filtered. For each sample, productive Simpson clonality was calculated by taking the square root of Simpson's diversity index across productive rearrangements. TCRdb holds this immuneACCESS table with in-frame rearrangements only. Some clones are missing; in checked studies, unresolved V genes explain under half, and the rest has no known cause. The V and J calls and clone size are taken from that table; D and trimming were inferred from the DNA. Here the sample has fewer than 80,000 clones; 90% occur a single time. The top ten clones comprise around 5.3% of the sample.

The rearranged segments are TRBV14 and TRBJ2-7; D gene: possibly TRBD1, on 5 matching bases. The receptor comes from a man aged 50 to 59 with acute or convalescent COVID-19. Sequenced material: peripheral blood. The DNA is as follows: TGTGCCAGCAGCCAACTAGGGGTGGCCTACGAGCAGTACTTC. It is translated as CASSQLGVAYEQYF.